This is a list of T cell receptor beta chains from one sample in a study of T cells of healthy individuals. One entry per CDR3 protein, called by TCRdb with MiXCR from the 5' RACE reads. The sample contains about 96,000 distinct CDR3 sequences, approximately 15% of which appear only once. These receptors were obtained from a human donor in good health. Both conserved end residues are part of each CDR3. The D gene is left open where the match is weak. Not every row has a clone size; where given, it reads once, few, many or a size class.

d_gene: -; v_gene: TRBV29-1; j_gene: TRBJ2-2; abundance: many; CDR3nt: TGCAGCGTTTTTGTTCGGAACACCGGGGAGCTGTTTTTT; CDR3aa: CSVFVRNTGELFF
d_gene: -; v_gene: TRBV5-1; j_gene: TRBJ2-3; abundance: -; CDR3nt: TGCGCCAGCAGCTTCAGCGACACAGATACGCAGTATTTT; CDR3aa: CASSFSDTDTQYF
d_gene: TRBD1; v_gene: TRBV28; j_gene: TRBJ1-5; abundance: medium-sized; CDR3nt: TGTGCCAGCAGTCCAGGACAGGTTTATAGCAATCAGCCCCAGCATTTT; CDR3aa: CASSPGQVYSNQPQHF
d_gene: TRBD1; v_gene: TRBV5-1; j_gene: TRBJ2-1; abundance: -; CDR3nt: TGCGCCAGCAGCTTACGGACAGGGCAATACAATGAGCAGTTCTTC; CDR3aa: CASSLRTGQYNEQFF
d_gene: -; v_gene: TRBV11-1; j_gene: TRBJ2-3; abundance: -; CDR3nt: TGTGCCAGCAGCCTGGACAGTATGAGCACAGATACGCAGTATTTT; CDR3aa: CASSLDSMSTDTQYF
d_gene: -; v_gene: TRBV28; j_gene: TRBJ1-2; abundance: many; CDR3nt: TGTGCCAGCAGTTTACAGGGGAGTACTGGCTATGGCTACACCTTC; CDR3aa: CASSLQGSTGYGYTF
d_gene: TRBD2; v_gene: TRBV20-1; j_gene: TRBJ2-1; abundance: few; CDR3nt: TGCAGTGCTAATCTCGCGGGAGGGAAGAATGAGCAGTTCTTC; CDR3aa: CSANLAGGKNEQFF
d_gene: -; v_gene: TRBV28; j_gene: TRBJ1-5; abundance: few; CDR3nt: TGTGCCAGCAGTTTGAGTGGCAGAGGCCAGCCCCAGCATTTT; CDR3aa: CASSLSGRGQPQHF
d_gene: -; v_gene: TRBV20-1; j_gene: TRBJ2-1; abundance: -; CDR3nt: TGCAGTGCTAGACAAACTACCAATGAGCAGTTCTTC; CDR3aa: CSARQTTNEQFF
d_gene: -; v_gene: TRBV4-3; j_gene: TRBJ2-2; abundance: few; CDR3nt: TGCGCCAGCAGCCAAGATTCCGGTCCCGGGGAGCTGTTTTTT; CDR3aa: CASSQDSGPGELFF
d_gene: -; v_gene: TRBV20-1; j_gene: TRBJ1-5; abundance: -; CDR3nt: TGCAGTGCAACGCTCACGGGCAATCAGCCCCAGCATTTT; CDR3aa: CSATLTGNQPQHF
d_gene: TRBD2; v_gene: TRBV9; j_gene: TRBJ2-1; abundance: -; CDR3nt: TGTGCCAGCAGCGTAGGTGGTAGCGGGAGGCTCAAAGAGAATGAGCAGTTCTTC; CDR3aa: CASSVGGSGRLKENEQFF
d_gene: TRBD1; v_gene: TRBV19; j_gene: TRBJ1-6; abundance: many; CDR3nt: TGTGCCAGTAGTTTCTCGACAGGGGATTCACCCCTCCACTTT; CDR3aa: CASSFSTGDSPLHF
d_gene: TRBD1; v_gene: TRBV3-1; j_gene: TRBJ1-6; abundance: many; CDR3nt: TGTGCCAGCAGCCCCCGGACAGGGAATTCACCCCTCCACTTT; CDR3aa: CASSPRTGNSPLHF
d_gene: -; v_gene: TRBV5-1; j_gene: TRBJ2-3; abundance: -; CDR3nt: TGCGCCAGCAGCTTGTGGGATCCTAGCACAGATACGCAGTATTTT; CDR3aa: CASSLWDPSTDTQYF
d_gene: -; v_gene: TRBV12-3/TRBV12-4; j_gene: TRBJ2-5; abundance: many; CDR3nt: TGTGCCAGCAGTTCCGTCGACGGCCGGGGGTACTTC; CDR3aa: CASSSVDGRGYF
d_gene: -; v_gene: TRBV10-1; j_gene: TRBJ2-4; abundance: -; CDR3nt: TGCGCCAGCAATATGAGAGGTGGGGAAGCCAAAAACATTCAGTACTTC; CDR3aa: CASNMRGGEAKNIQYF
d_gene: -; v_gene: TRBV24-1; j_gene: TRBJ1-5; abundance: many; CDR3nt: TGTGCCACCAGTAATACAGGCGCCGGCTTGATTCAGCCCCAGCATTTT; CDR3aa: CATSNTGAGLIQPQHF
d_gene: TRBD2; v_gene: TRBV3-1; j_gene: TRBJ2-7; abundance: -; CDR3nt: TGTGCCAGCAGCCAAGGAACTAGCGGTACGTACTTC; CDR3aa: CASSQGTSGTYF
d_gene: TRBD2; v_gene: TRBV11-2; j_gene: TRBJ2-1; abundance: few; CDR3nt: TGTGCCAGCAGCTTAGAAATACCTAGCGGGGTAACAAACAATGAGCAGTTCTTC; CDR3aa: CASSLEIPSGVTNNEQFF
d_gene: -; v_gene: TRBV2; j_gene: TRBJ1-6; abundance: -; CDR3nt: TGTGCCAGCAGTGGGTTGCAAGGGCAGGCCCGGCTCCACTTT; CDR3aa: CASSGLQGQARLHF
d_gene: -; v_gene: TRBV3-1; j_gene: TRBJ2-3; abundance: -; CDR3nt: TGTGCCAGCAGCCAAGATCAGAGGGGCGCAGATACGCAGTATTTT; CDR3aa: CASSQDQRGADTQYF
d_gene: -; v_gene: TRBV29-1; j_gene: TRBJ1-4; abundance: many; CDR3nt: TGCAGCGTTGAAGAGGGGGGTGAAAAACTGTTTTTT; CDR3aa: CSVEEGGEKLFF
d_gene: TRBD2; v_gene: TRBV6-1; j_gene: TRBJ2-3; abundance: -; CDR3nt: TGTGCCAGCGAGGGAGCGGGGGACACAGATACGCAGTATTTT; CDR3aa: CASEGAGDTDTQYF
d_gene: TRBD1; v_gene: TRBV5-1; j_gene: TRBJ1-2; abundance: many; CDR3nt: TGCGCCAGCAGCGGACAGGGGAATGGCTACACCTTC; CDR3aa: CASSGQGNGYTF
d_gene: TRBD1; v_gene: TRBV7-2; j_gene: TRBJ2-3; abundance: -; CDR3nt: TGTGCCAGCAGGAGACAGGGGATGGGCACAGATACGCAGTATTTT; CDR3aa: CASRRQGMGTDTQYF
d_gene: -; v_gene: TRBV18; j_gene: TRBJ2-1; abundance: -; CDR3nt: TGTGCCAGCTCACCACCGAGCCAGGCAGGCAATGAGCAGTTCTTC; CDR3aa: CASSPPSQAGNEQFF
d_gene: TRBD2; v_gene: TRBV7-3; j_gene: TRBJ2-1; abundance: -; CDR3nt: TGTGCCAGCAGCCCTTTGGCGGGAGCCCTGAATGAGCAGTTCTTC; CDR3aa: CASSPLAGALNEQFF
d_gene: TRBD1; v_gene: TRBV20-1; j_gene: TRBJ1-1; abundance: -; CDR3nt: TGCAGTGCTAGAGAGGGAGTGACAGGGGCGAACACTGAAGCTTTCTTT; CDR3aa: CSAREGVTGANTEAFF
d_gene: TRBD1; v_gene: TRBV4-1; j_gene: TRBJ2-7; abundance: few; CDR3nt: TGCGCCAGCAGCCAAGATCAGGGACAGTGGTACGAGCAGTACTTC; CDR3aa: CASSQDQGQWYEQYF
d_gene: -; v_gene: TRBV4-2; j_gene: TRBJ2-1; abundance: -; CDR3nt: TGTGCCAGCAGCAAACAGGGTTCCGATGAGCAGTTCTTC; CDR3aa: CASSKQGSDEQFF
d_gene: -; v_gene: TRBV3-1; j_gene: TRBJ2-1; abundance: -; CDR3nt: TGTGCCAGCAGCCAAGATCGTGATTACGATGAGCAGTTCTTC; CDR3aa: CASSQDRDYDEQFF